The following is a T cell receptor beta chain sequence with its context. The target antigen is unknown. The entry originates in a study of T cell responses to AZD1222 COVID-19 vaccine. Study observations and caveats: Elevations in Spike-specific TCR breadth and depth followed administration of two AZD1222 doses. Close to half of spike-specific TCRs reportedly recognize unmutated variant regions. Baseline seropositives among AZD1222 recipients totaled only five or six.

TCRdb's copy holds only in-frame clones and misses some; the assay was immunoSEQ multiplex PCR. The sample yields roughly 140,000 clones, roughly 88% seen once. This CDR3 has 15 amino acids. Losses at the gene ends were 3 bases for V and 3 bases for J; bases not matched to a gene: 9. Germline CDR1 GTSNPN, CDR2 SVGIG (reference sequence). The source material was peripheral blood, sampled 28 days after the second AZD1222 dose. The clonotype was recovered from an adult who received the AZD1222 COVID-19 vaccine. V usage is TRBV30 and J usage is TRBJ2-3, with 7 positions matching TRBD1. The CDR3 loop is CAWSNDRVGTDTQYF. The CDR3 coding sequence is TGTGCCTGGAGCAACGACAGGGTCGGTACAGATACGCAGTATTTT.